Detailed here is one TCR beta chain. The CDR3 extends over 14 amino acids. Trimming removed 0 bases from V and 5 bases from J; junction bases left unmatched: 4. CDR1 and CDR2 from the germline V gene are LGHNA and YNFKEQ. As handled by the study authors: Researchers report that nucleated cell counts were estimated from reference gene primer amplification. Repertoires were generated with immunoSEQ multiplex PCR, while TCRdb's copy carries only in-frame clones and drops some. Clonal size and the V and J genes are those of that table, whereas D and trimming came from the DNA. The sample contains approximately 96,000 clones, 90% to 95% of which appear only once. This sample was included in a study of blood T cell repertoires in COVID-19. Study-wide background: Donors in the United States, Italy and Spain gave samples during acute or convalescent COVID-19. PBMCs, B-cell-depleted T cells, or T cells were the source of the cDNA or gDNA that made up the material.

Sequencing was carried out using peripheral blood. The genes are TRBV4-2 and TRBJ2-7, with TRBD2 matching over 7 bases. This clonotype was obtained from a man in his 60s with acute or convalescent COVID-19. The DNA for the CDR3 is TGTGCCAGCAGCCAAGAGCGGGAGAGCCACGAGCAGTACTTC. As protein: CASSQERESHEQYF.